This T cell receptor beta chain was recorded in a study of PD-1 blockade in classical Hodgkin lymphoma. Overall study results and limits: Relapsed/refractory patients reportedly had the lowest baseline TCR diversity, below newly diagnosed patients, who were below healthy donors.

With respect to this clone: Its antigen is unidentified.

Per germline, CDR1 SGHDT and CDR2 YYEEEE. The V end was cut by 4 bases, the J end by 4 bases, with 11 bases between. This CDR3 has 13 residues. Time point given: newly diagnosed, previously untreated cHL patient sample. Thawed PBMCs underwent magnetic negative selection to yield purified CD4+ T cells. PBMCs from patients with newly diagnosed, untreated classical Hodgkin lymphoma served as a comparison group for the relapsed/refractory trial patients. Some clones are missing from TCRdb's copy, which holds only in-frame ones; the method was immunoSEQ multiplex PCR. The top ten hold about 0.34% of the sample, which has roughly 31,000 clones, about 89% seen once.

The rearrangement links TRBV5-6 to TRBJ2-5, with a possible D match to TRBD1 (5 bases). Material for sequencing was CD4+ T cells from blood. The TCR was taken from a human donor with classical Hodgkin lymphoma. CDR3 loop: CASSPGIPETQYF. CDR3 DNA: TGTGCCAGCAGCCCAGGGATCCCAGAGACCCAGTACTTC. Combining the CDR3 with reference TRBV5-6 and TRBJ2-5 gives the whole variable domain DAGVTQSPTHLIKTRGQQVTLRCSPKSGHDTVSWYQQALGQGPQFIFQYYEEEERQRGNFPDRFSGHQFPNYSSELNVNALLLGDSALYLCASSPGIPETQYFGPGTRLLVL.